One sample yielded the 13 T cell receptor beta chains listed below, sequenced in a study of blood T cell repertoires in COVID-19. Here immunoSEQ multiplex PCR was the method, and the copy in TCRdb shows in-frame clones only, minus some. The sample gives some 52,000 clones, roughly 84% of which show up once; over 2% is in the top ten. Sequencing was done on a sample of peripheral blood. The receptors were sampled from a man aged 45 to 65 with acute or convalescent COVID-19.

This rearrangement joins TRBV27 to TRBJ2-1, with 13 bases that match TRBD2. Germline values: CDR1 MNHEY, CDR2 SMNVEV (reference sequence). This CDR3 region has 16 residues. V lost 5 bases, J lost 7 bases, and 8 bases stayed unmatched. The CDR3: CASSLVLAGGPNEQFF. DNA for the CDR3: TGTGCCAGCAGTCTAGTACTAGCGGGGGGGCCAAATGAGCAGTTCTTC.

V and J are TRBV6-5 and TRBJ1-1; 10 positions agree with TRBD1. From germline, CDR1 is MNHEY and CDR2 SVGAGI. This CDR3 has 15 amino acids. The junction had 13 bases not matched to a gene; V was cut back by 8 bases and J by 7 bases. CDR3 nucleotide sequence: TGTGCCAGCTTTGGACAGGGGGTTAAATATCATGAAGCTTTCTTT. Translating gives CASFGQGVKYHEAFF.

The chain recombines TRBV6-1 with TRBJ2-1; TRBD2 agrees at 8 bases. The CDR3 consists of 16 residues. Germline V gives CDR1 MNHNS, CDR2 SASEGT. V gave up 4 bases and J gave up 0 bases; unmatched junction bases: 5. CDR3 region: CASSVSGGLSYNEQFF. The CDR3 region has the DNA TGTGCCAGCAGTGTATCGGGAGGGCTCTCCTACAATGAGCAGTTCTTC.

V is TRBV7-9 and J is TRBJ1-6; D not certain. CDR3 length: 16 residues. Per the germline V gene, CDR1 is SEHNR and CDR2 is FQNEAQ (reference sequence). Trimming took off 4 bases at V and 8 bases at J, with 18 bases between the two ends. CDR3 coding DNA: TGTGCCAGCAGCTCCATACACCGCTCTCAGGATTCACCCCTCCACTTT. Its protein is CASSSIHRSQDSPLHF. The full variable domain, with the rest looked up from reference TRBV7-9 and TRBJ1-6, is DTGVSQNPRHKITKRGQNVTFRCDPISEHNRLYWYRQTLGQGPEFLTYFQNEAQLEKSRLLSDRFSAERPKGSFSTLEIQRTEQGDSAMYLCASSSIHRSQDSPLHFGNGTRLTVT.

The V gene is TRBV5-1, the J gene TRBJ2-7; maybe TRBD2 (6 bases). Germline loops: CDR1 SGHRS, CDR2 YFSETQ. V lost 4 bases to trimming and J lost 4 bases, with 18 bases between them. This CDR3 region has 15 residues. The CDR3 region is CASSPTGLSWYEQYF. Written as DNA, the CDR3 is TGCGCCAGCAGCCCAACGGGACTTAGTTGGTACGAGCAGTACTTC. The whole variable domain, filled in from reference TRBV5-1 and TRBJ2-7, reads KAGVTQTPRYLIKTRGQQVTLSCSPISGHRSVSWYQQTPGQGLQFLFEYFSETQRNKGNFPGRFSGRQFSNSRSEMNVSTLELGDSALYLCASSPTGLSWYEQYFGPGTRLTVT.

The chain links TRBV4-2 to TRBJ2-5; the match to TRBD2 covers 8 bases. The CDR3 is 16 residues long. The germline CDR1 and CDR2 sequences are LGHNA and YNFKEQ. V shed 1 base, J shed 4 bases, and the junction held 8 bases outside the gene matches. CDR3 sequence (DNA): TGTGCCAGCAGCCAAGCGGAGTCCAGCGGGGGAGAGACCCAGTACTTC. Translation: CASSQAESSGGETQYF.

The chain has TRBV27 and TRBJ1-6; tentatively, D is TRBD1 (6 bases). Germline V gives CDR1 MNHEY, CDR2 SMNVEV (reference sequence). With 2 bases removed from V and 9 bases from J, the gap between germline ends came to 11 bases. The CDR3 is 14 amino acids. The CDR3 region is CASSLQGLRSPLHF. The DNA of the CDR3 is TGTGCCAGCAGTTTACAGGGGTTGCGTTCACCCCTCCACTTT.

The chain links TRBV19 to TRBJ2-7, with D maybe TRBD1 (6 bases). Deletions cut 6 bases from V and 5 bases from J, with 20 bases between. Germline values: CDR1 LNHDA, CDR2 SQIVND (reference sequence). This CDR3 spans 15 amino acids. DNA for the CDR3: TGTGCCAGTAGCCCACCAGGGGTTAGTGCGGACGAGCAGTACTTC. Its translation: CASSPPGVSADEQYF.

The CDR3 DNA follows: TGTGCCAGCAGACCAGCGGGACTCTACGAGCAGTACTTC. This gives the protein CASRPAGLYEQYF. The chain uses TRBV6-5 and TRBJ2-7; 7 nucleotides align to TRBD2. The germline CDR1 and CDR2 sequences are MNHEY and SVGAGI. J was trimmed by 3 bases and V by 6 bases; bases with no gene match: 5. This CDR3 contains 13 residues.

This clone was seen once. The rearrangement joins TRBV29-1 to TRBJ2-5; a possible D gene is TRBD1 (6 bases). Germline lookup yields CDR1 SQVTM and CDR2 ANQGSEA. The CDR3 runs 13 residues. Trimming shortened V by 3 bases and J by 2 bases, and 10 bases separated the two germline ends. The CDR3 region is CSVDRGIQETQYF. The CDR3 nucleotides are TGCAGCGTTGATAGGGGGATTCAAGAGACCCAGTACTTC.

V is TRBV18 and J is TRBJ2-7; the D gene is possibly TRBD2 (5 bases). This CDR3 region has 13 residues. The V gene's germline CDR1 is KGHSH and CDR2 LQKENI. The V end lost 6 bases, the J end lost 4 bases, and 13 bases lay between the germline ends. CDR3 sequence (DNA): TGTGCCAGCTCCGCGGGCAGAGATTACGAGCAGTACTTC. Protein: CASSAGRDYEQYF. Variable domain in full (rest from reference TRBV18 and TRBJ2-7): NAGVMQNPRHLVRRRGQEARLRCSPMKGHSHVYWYRQLPEEGLKFMVYLQKENIIDESGMPKERFSAEFPKEGPSILRIQQVVRGDSAAYFCASSAGRDYEQYFGPGTRLTVT.

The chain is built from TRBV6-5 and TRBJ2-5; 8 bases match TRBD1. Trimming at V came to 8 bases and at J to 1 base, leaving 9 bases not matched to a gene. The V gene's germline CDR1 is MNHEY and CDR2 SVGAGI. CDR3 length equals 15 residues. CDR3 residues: CASGGTGDAQETQYF. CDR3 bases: TGTGCCAGCGGCGGGACAGGCGACGCCCAAGAGACCCAGTACTTC.

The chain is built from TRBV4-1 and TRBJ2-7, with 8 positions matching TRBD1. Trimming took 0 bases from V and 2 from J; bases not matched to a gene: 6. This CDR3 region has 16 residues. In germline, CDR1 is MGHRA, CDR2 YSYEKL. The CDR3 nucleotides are TGCGCCAGCAGCCAAGAGGGGGGACAGGTCGCCTACGAGCAGTACTTC. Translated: CASSQEGGQVAYEQYF.